The 21 T cell receptor beta chains listed next were all sequenced from one sample in a study of T cells after yellow fever vaccination. Using its own MiXCR run on the 5' RACE reads, TCRdb lists one record per CDR3 protein. This sample has nearly 30,000 distinct CDR3 sequences, with less than 6.5% found just once. The sample consisted of CD8+ T cells sorted from PBMCs, taken 10 days after the yellow fever booster vaccination. Every receptor here comes from a man aged 25 to 45 who received the YFV17D yellow fever vaccine.

This clonotype was counted only a few times. The chain is built from TRBV4-1 and TRBJ2-7; D call uncertain. CDR1 MGHRA and CDR2 YSYEKL come from the germline V gene. Deletions cut 4 bases from V and 0 bases from J, with 7 bases between. This CDR3 comprises 13 residues. The CDR3 region has the DNA TGCGCCAGCAGCCCAACTAACTCCTACGAGCAGTACTTC. Its translation is CASSPTNSYEQYF.

This clonotype occurred many times. The genes are TRBV6-5 and TRBJ1-1; TRBD1 is a possible D gene (5 bases). V lost 8 bases and J 0 bases, leaving 13 bases between the germline ends. Germline-derived CDR1 and CDR2 are MNHEY and SVGAGI. The CDR3 consists of 14 residues. CDR3: CASRTDSLNTEAFF. The CDR3 coding sequence is TGTGCCAGCCGTACCGACAGCCTGAACACTGAAGCTTTCTTT.

This clonotype was detected many times. The chain carries TRBV7-9 and TRBJ2-1, with D unresolved. The germline V gene has CDR1 SEHNR and CDR2 FQNEAQ (reference sequence). V was cut by 5 bases and J by 9 bases, with 11 bases left in between. The CDR3 contains 12 residues. CDR3 DNA sequence: TGTGCCAGCAGCCCCGGTGGGCCTGAGCAGTTCTTC. Amino acids: CASSPGGPEQFF.

The sample holds a few counts of this clonotype. The V call is TRBV6-2 or TRBV6-3, the J call TRBJ2-1; perhaps TRBD1 as D (5 bases). Germline CDR1 MNHEY, CDR2 SVGEGT. Trimming cost V 7 bases and J 4 bases, with 17 bases left between them. The CDR3 runs 15 residues. As DNA, the CDR3 is TGTGCCAGCACCAAGGGCTGGGGCCGATACAATGAGCAGTTCTTC. Amino acid sequence: CASTKGWGRYNEQFF.

This clonotype was seen repeatedly, ten times or more. This rearrangement joins TRBV20-1 to TRBJ2-7, with D unresolved. V gave up 4 bases and J gave up 4 bases, with 14 bases separating them. The CDR3 has 13 amino acids. The germline gives CDR1 DFQATT, CDR2 SNEGSKA (reference sequence). Written as DNA, the CDR3 is TGCAGTGCTAAAACCACGGATACTTACGAGCAGTACTTC. Its protein product is CSAKTTDTYEQYF.

This clonotype has ten or more counts. The chain joins TRBV12-3 or TRBV12-4 to TRBJ2-1; no clear D. This CDR3 is 16 amino acids long. Trimming removed 7 bases at V and 0 bases at J, with 16 bases between. The chain's CDR3 is CASTPLGPSSYNEQFF. The CDR3 DNA reads as TGTGCCAGCACCCCTCTTGGGCCTAGCTCCTACAATGAGCAGTTCTTC.

This clonotype was seen many times. V usage is TRBV12-3 or TRBV12-4 and J usage is TRBJ2-3; 8 nucleotides align to TRBD2. This CDR3 has 13 amino acids. V shed 7 bases and J 3 bases; nucleotides not matched to a gene: 3. DNA of the CDR3: TGTGCCAGCAACGGGGGGGTGACAGATACGCAGTATTTT. Translated, it gives CASNGGVTDTQYF.

Ten or more counts support this clonotype. The chain is built from TRBV7-6 and TRBJ2-1, with TRBD2 identical over 10 bases. Germline V gene sequence: CDR1 SGHVS, CDR2 FNYEAQ. The CDR3 runs 16 residues. V was pared by 0 bases and J by 5 bases, with 4 bases of the junction left unmatched. In DNA form, the CDR3 reads TGTGCCAGCAGCTTAGCGTTAGCGGGAGGACACAATGAGCAGTTCTTC. Translation: CASSLALAGGHNEQFF.

This clonotype has a count of ten or more. DNA of the CDR3: TGTGCCACCAGCGGGGGAATAGCGGAAGATCAAGAGACCCAGTACTTC. It translates to CATSGGIAEDQETQYF. V and J are TRBV12-3 or TRBV12-4 and TRBJ2-5; 8 nucleotides match TRBD2. This CDR3 contains 16 residues. Trimming took 10 bases from V and 2 from J; bases not matched to a gene: 15.

The chain employs TRBV30 and TRBJ2-7, with D possibly matching TRBD2 (6 bases). V was clipped by 0 bases and J by 1 base, with 13 bases between them. In germline, CDR1 is GTSNPN, CDR2 SVGIG (reference sequence). The CDR3 totals 15 residues. CDR3 sequence: CAWSVPGGISYEQYF. As DNA, the CDR3 is TGTGCCTGGAGTGTACCAGGCGGGATTTCCTACGAGCAGTACTTC.

This clonotype was recorded at least ten times. This chain joins TRBV11-2 and TRBJ2-5; 11 bases are shared with TRBD2. This CDR3 contains 14 residues. Germline CDR1 reads SGHAT; CDR2 reads FQNNGV. V was pared by 6 bases and J by 4 bases, with 4 bases of the junction left unmatched. The CDR3 DNA is TGTGCCAGCAGGGATGGACTAGCGGGAGAGACCCAGTACTTC. It specifies CASRDGLAGETQYF.

Many counts were recorded for this clonotype. The chain links TRBV12-3 or TRBV12-4 to TRBJ2-1, with D perhaps TRBD2 (5 bases). The V end was cut by 1 base, the J end by 7 bases, with 5 bases between. This CDR3 has 12 residues. The CDR3 loop reads CASSLGGNEQFF. In nucleotides, the CDR3 is TGTGCCAGCAGTTTAGGAGGGAATGAGCAGTTCTTC.

This clonotype has at least ten counts. The chain couples TRBV3-1 to TRBJ2-7, with D unclear. The V gene's germline CDR1 is LGHDT and CDR2 YNNKEL (reference sequence). There are 13 residues in the CDR3. V lost 0 bases, J lost 2 bases, and 5 bases lay in between. The CDR3 nucleotides are TGTGCCAGCAGCCAAGACAGAGCCTACGAGCAGTACTTC. This translates into CASSQDRAYEQYF.

This clonotype was detected ten times or more. The chain couples TRBV6-5 to TRBJ2-7; no firm D call. CDR3 length equals 14 residues. V was trimmed by 2 bases and J by 0 bases, leaving 8 bases between them. CDR1 is MNHEY and CDR2 is SVGAGI in the germline V gene. The CDR3 nucleotides are TGTGCCAGCAGTTACGCAGGATACTCCTACGAGCAGTACTTC. Translation: CASSYAGYSYEQYF.

As concerns this clonotype: A single base separates this from a much larger clone, so it may be a read error. The chain employs TRBV25-1 and TRBJ2-5; 7 nucleotides match TRBD1. The germline gives CDR1 MGHDK, CDR2 SYGVNS. This CDR3 contains 16 residues. The CDR3 nucleotides are TGTGCCAGCAGTGCGCCGGTGAACAGGGGTCAAGAGACCCGGTACTTC. This translates into CASSAPVNRGQETRYF. The whole variable domain, filled in from reference TRBV25-1 and TRBJ2-5, reads EADIYQTPRYLVIGTGKKITLECSQTMGHDKMYWYQQDPGMELHLIHYSYGVNSTEKGDLSSESTVSRIRTEHFPLTLESARPSHTSQYLCASSAPVNRGQETRYFGPGTRLLVL.

In its sample, this clonotype was seen many times. CDR3 residues: CASSLVLYNEQFF. In DNA form, the CDR3 reads TGTGCCAGCAGCTTGGTCCTCTACAATGAGCAGTTCTTC. The V gene is TRBV5-6, the J gene TRBJ2-1; D is undetermined. The CDR3 runs to 13 residues. Germline CDR1 SGHDT, CDR2 YYEEEE. Trimming took 0 bases from V and 3 from J, leaving 4 bases between them.

By proportion, this clonotype is medium-sized (0.01 to 0.1%). This chain uses TRBV12-3 or TRBV12-4 with TRBJ2-2; perhaps TRBD2 as D (6 bases). Trimming shortened V by 7 bases and J by 7 bases, and 16 bases separated the two germline ends. The CDR3 has 14 residues. CDR3 in amino acids: CASTLGMGGGELFF. The CDR3 coding sequence is TGTGCCAGCACCCTGGGAATGGGAGGCGGGGAGCTGTTTTTT.

This clonotype was observed at least ten times. The CDR3 reads CASSVEGGEQFF. The CDR3 nucleotides read TGTGCCAGCAGCGTAGAAGGCGGTGAGCAGTTCTTC. This chain links TRBV9 with TRBJ2-1, with D unresolved. The CDR3 totals 12 residues. Germline lookup yields CDR1 SGDLS and CDR2 YYNGEE. V was pared by 0 bases and J by 9 bases, with 7 bases between.

Of note for this clonotype: A read error is possible here, since a much larger clone lies one base away. J is TRBJ1-6 and V is TRBV9; unclear D gene. This CDR3 spans 12 amino acids. Germline values: CDR1 SGDLS, CDR2 YYNGEE. CDR3 sequence reads: CASSGEYSLLHF. In nucleotides, the CDR3 is TGTGCCAGCAGCGGTGAATATTCACTCCTCCACTTT.

This clonotype was seen at least ten times. The rearrangement links TRBV28 to TRBJ2-7; perhaps D is TRBD1 or TRBD2 (5 bases each). This CDR3 contains 15 residues. Germline V gene lookup returns CDR1 MDHEN and CDR2 SYDVKM. V was shortened by 6 bases and J by 0 bases, with 15 bases between the two germline ends. The CDR3 spells CASRTFEGTSYEQYF. CDR3 coding DNA: TGTGCCAGCAGGACCTTTGAAGGGACCTCCTACGAGCAGTACTTC.

In its sample, this clonotype is medium-sized. The chain joins TRBV10-3 to TRBJ2-2, with a tentative D call TRBD2 (5 bases). The CDR3 has 14 amino acids. Per the germline V gene, CDR1 is ENHRY and CDR2 is SYGVKD. V was pared by 7 bases and J by 0 bases, with 9 bases between. The CDR3 DNA reads as TGTGCCATCATGAGGGAGACGAACACCGGGGAGCTGTTTTTT. This encodes CAIMRETNTGELFF.